This TCR beta chain originates from a study of spatial heterogeneity in lung cancer. At least ten counts were recorded for this clonotype. The junction and the germline gene differ at one end; a read error may be behind it. Each CDR3 protein is one row after TCRdb ran MiXCR on the 5' RACE reads. The table includes around 18,000 distinct CDR3 sequences, approximately 8.5% detected once. This CDR3 has 16 residues. Germline lookup yields CDR1 MDHEN and CDR2 SYDVKM. Stated time point: blood at routine non-recurrence follow-up after resection. V gene TRBV28 combines with J gene TRBJ2-3, with 8 positions matching TRBD2. The material sequenced was PBMCs, taken at follow-up. This clonotype was sampled from a male donor with early-stage non-small cell lung cancer. CDR3 loop: CAGSSRLARDTDTQYF. The CDR3 DNA is TGTGCCGGCAGTTCCCGACTAGCGCGAGACACAGATACGCAGTATTTT.